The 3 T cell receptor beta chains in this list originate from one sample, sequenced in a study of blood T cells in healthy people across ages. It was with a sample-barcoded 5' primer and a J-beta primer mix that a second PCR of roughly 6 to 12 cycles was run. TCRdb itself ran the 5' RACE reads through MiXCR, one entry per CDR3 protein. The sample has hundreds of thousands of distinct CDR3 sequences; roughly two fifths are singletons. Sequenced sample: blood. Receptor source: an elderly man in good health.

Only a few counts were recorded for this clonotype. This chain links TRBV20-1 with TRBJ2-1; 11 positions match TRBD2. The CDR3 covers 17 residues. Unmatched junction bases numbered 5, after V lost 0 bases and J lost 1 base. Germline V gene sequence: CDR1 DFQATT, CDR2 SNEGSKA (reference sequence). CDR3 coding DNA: TGCAGTGCTAGAGATCTGACTAGCGGGATTTCCTACAATGAGCAGTTCTTC. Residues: CSARDLTSGISYNEQFF.

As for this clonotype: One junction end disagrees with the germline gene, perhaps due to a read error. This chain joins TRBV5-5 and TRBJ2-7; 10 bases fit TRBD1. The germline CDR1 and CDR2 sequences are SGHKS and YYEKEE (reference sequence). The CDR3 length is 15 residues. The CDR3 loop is CASSCMGQGSYEQYF. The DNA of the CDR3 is TGCGCCAGCAGCTGCATGGGACAGGGGTCCTACGAGCAGTACTTC.

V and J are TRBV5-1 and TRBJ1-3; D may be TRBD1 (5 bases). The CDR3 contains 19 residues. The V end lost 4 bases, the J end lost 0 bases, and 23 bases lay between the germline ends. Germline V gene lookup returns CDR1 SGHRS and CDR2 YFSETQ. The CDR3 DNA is TGCGCCAGCAGCCTTAGAGCGCCGGGGGGTACGGACTCTGGAAACACCATATATTTT. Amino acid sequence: CASSLRAPGGTDSGNTIYF.